These 18 T cell receptor beta chains were all obtained from the same sample, sequenced in a study of blood T cell repertoires in COVID-19. Here immunoSEQ multiplex PCR was the method, and the copy in TCRdb shows in-frame clones only, minus some. The repertoire has 270,000 or so clones, approximately 89% of them found once; the top ten carry approximately 3%. The sequenced sample consisted of PBMCs or T cells enriched from blood (not recorded which). Receptors were obtained from a man aged 35 to 55 who had been exposed to COVID-19.

The CDR3 loop is CASSQGQALNYGYTF. Here the CDR3 DNA reads TGTGCCAGCAGCCAAGGCCAGGCTCTAAACTATGGCTACACCTTC. J is TRBJ1-2 and V is TRBV14; D ambiguous. This CDR3 region has 15 residues. Per the germline V gene, CDR1 is SGHDN and CDR2 is FVKESK. V was shortened by 1 base and J by 2 bases, with 11 bases between the two germline ends.

J is TRBJ2-7 and V is TRBV4-2; 11 bases are shared with TRBD1. V lost 0 bases to trimming and J lost 0 bases; unmatched junction nucleotides: 1. CDR1 is LGHNA, CDR2 YNFKEQ, per germline. The CDR3 covers 16 residues. The CDR3, as DNA: TGTGCCAGCAGCCAAGATGGGACAGGGGGCTCCTACGAGCAGTACTTC. Amino acids: CASSQDGTGGSYEQYF.

V gene TRBV27 combines with J gene TRBJ2-4, with 13 nucleotides matching TRBD2. This CDR3 is built from 16 residues. Germline V gene lookup returns CDR1 MNHEY and CDR2 SMNVEV (reference sequence). V was pared by 6 bases and J by 9 bases, with 11 bases of the junction left unmatched. CDR3 nucleotides: TGTGCCAGCAGCGACCGGACTAGCGGGAGTGGGGCCATTCAGTACTTC. It yields the protein CASSDRTSGSGAIQYF.

V usage is TRBV19 and J usage is TRBJ2-1, with 9 bases that match TRBD2. After removal of 6 bases from V and 5 bases from J, the junction contained 8 bases not matched to a gene. The CDR3 covers 15 residues. Germline CDR1 and CDR2: LNHDA and SQIVND (reference sequence). The CDR3 loop is CASRTTSGTNNEQFF. CDR3 bases: TGTGCCAGTAGAACGACTAGCGGCACTAACAATGAGCAGTTCTTC.

This clone was counted once. The gene calls are TRBV6-1 and TRBJ2-7; possibly TRBD1 for D (5 bases). Trimming took 1 base from V and 1 from J, leaving 14 bases between them. CDR1 is MNHNS, CDR2 SASEGT, per germline. CDR3 length: 16 amino acids. The DNA for the CDR3 is TGTGCCAGCAGTGAAGTAGGGCAGGGTCGGTCCTACGAGCAGTACTTC. Residues: CASSEVGQGRSYEQYF.

The gene calls are TRBV4-1 and TRBJ2-7, with 7 nucleotides matching TRBD1. Germline V lookup: CDR1 MGHRA, CDR2 YSYEKL. This CDR3 is 15 amino acids long. J gave up 0 bases and V 1 base, and 3 bases lay outside the gene matches. The CDR3 DNA is TGCGCCAGCAGCCAAGTAACAGGGGCCTCCTACGAGCAGTACTTC. Its protein is CASSQVTGASYEQYF.

This clone appeared once. CDR3 residues: CASSSLSGREQFF. The CDR3 nucleotides are TGTGCCAGCAGTTCACTTAGCGGGCGCGAGCAGTTCTTC. The chain employs TRBV27 and TRBJ2-1; TRBD2 matches at 7 bases. This CDR3 comprises 13 residues. Germline V gene data show CDR1 as MNHEY and CDR2 as SMNVEV (reference sequence). With V trimmed by 4 bases and J by 10 bases, 7 bases remained unmatched.

The J gene is TRBJ1-1, the V gene TRBV20-1, with D perhaps TRBD1 (6 bases). This CDR3 is built from 11 residues. Trimming removed 5 bases at V and 11 bases at J, with 15 bases between. CDR1 is DFQATT and CDR2 is SNEGSKA in the germline V gene (reference sequence). CDR3 in DNA: TGCAGTGCTCCCCAGGTCAGGGGCGCTTTCTTT. It translates to CSAPQVRGAFF.

This chain links TRBV28 with TRBJ2-2, with TRBD1 matching 10 bases. CDR3 size: 16 residues. Germline V CDR1 and CDR2: MDHEN, SYDVKM. Losses at the gene ends were 5 bases for V and 5 bases for J; bases not matched to a gene: 8. CDR3 sequence (DNA): TGTGCCAGCAGTCTACTCCGGGACAGGGGTACCGGGGAGCTGTTTTTT. Translated, it gives CASSLLRDRGTGELFF.

The gene calls are TRBV5-1 and TRBJ1-4; D might be TRBD1 (6 bases). Per germline, CDR1 SGHRS and CDR2 YFSETQ. The ends were cut back, 2 bases at V and 5 bases at J, with 13 bases in the middle. This CDR3 has 15 amino acids. CDR3 loop: CASSLQAGANEKLFF. In DNA, the CDR3 is TGCGCCAGCAGCTTACAGGCAGGGGCAAATGAAAAACTGTTTTTT.

The V and J genes are TRBV9 and TRBJ2-1; 8 bases are a match to TRBD2. The CDR3 runs 16 residues. J was trimmed by 8 bases and V by 0 bases; bases with no gene match: 10. Germline lookup yields CDR1 SGDLS and CDR2 YYNGEE. The CDR3 sequence: CASSVVGTSKPHEQFF. CDR3 bases: TGTGCCAGCAGCGTAGTAGGGACTAGTAAGCCCCATGAGCAGTTCTTC. Based on the CDR3 plus reference TRBV9 and TRBJ2-1, the full variable domain is DSGVTQTPKHLITATGQRVTLRCSPRSGDLSVYWYQQSLDQGLQFLIQYYNGEERAKGNILERFSAQQFPDLHSELNLSSLELGDSALYFCASSVVGTSKPHEQFFGPGTRLTVL.

The chain carries TRBV9 and TRBJ2-2; D gene unclear. Trimming cost V 0 bases and J 0 bases, with 15 bases left between them. Germline V CDR1 and CDR2: SGDLS, YYNGEE. This CDR3 comprises 18 residues. CDR3 region: CASSVAPSGYANTGELFF. The CDR3 DNA sequence: TGTGCCAGCAGCGTAGCCCCATCAGGATACGCGAACACCGGGGAGCTGTTTTTT. Full variable domain (remainder filled in from reference TRBV9 and TRBJ2-2): DSGVTQTPKHLITATGQRVTLRCSPRSGDLSVYWYQQSLDQGLQFLIQYYNGEERAKGNILERFSAQQFPDLHSELNLSSLELGDSALYFCASSVAPSGYANTGELFFGEGSRLTVL.

The chain uses TRBV6-6 and TRBJ2-3; D possibly corresponds to TRBD1 (5 bases). CDR1 and CDR2 from the germline V gene are MNHNY and SVGAGI (reference sequence). This CDR3 has 14 amino acids. V lost 6 bases and J 2 bases, leaving 12 bases between the germline ends. CDR3 sequence reads: CASRPTGTTDTQYF. The CDR3 DNA sequence: TGTGCCAGCAGACCTACAGGCACCACAGATACGCAGTATTTT.

The V gene is TRBV7-6, the J gene TRBJ2-2, with 8 nucleotides matching TRBD2. Germline assignment: CDR1 SGHVS and CDR2 FNYEAQ. V shed 1 base, J shed 2 bases, and the junction held 6 bases outside the gene matches. The CDR3 has 17 amino acids. Here the CDR3 DNA reads TGTGCCAGCAGCTTAGGGCTAGCGGGTCCAAACACCGGGGAGCTGTTTTTT. This encodes CASSLGLAGPNTGELFF.

The J gene is TRBJ2-2, the V gene TRBV10-1; 10 positions match TRBD2. Germline assignment: CDR1 WNHNN and CDR2 SYGVQD (reference sequence). This CDR3 has 17 amino acids. The V segment lost 4 bases and the J segment 2 bases; nucleotides outside the gene matches: 7. CDR3 sequence (DNA): TGCGCCAGCAGTGGGAGCGGACTAGCGGATAACACCGGGGAGCTGTTTTTT. Translated: CASSGSGLADNTGELFF.

The rearrangement joins TRBV6-6 to TRBJ2-7, with D maybe TRBD2 (6 bases). The CDR3 has 16 amino acids. Trimming removed 7 bases from V and 2 bases from J, with 21 bases in between. Germline V gene data show CDR1 as MNHNY and CDR2 as SVGAGI (reference sequence). CDR3 region: CASTPGRGPYPYEQYF. CDR3 DNA: TGTGCCAGCACCCCCGGGCGGGGACCTTATCCCTACGAGCAGTACTTC.

CDR3 residues: CASSLSSGRNTGELFF. CDR3 nucleotide sequence: TGTGCCAGCAGCTTGTCTAGCGGGAGGAACACCGGGGAGCTGTTTTTT. This rearrangement joins TRBV5-4 to TRBJ2-2; 10 bases match TRBD2. CDR1 and CDR2 from the germline V gene are SGHNT and YYREEE (reference sequence). V lost 1 base, J lost 1 base, and 1 base stayed unmatched. CDR3 length: 16 residues. Drawing the rest from reference TRBV5-4 and TRBJ2-2, the complete variable domain is ETGVTQSPTHLIKTRGQQVTLRCSSQSGHNTVSWYQQALGQGPQFIFQYYREEENGRGNFPPRFSGLQFPNYSSELNVNALELDDSALYLCASSLSSGRNTGELFFGEGSRLTVL.

This chain connects TRBV7-3 to TRBJ1-1; the D is unclear. V shed 0 bases and J shed 4 bases, with 6 bases lying between them. The germline V gene has CDR1 SGHTA and CDR2 FQGTGA. The CDR3 has 13 residues. CDR3 protein: CASSLTLATEAFF. Here the CDR3 DNA reads TGTGCCAGCAGCTTAACCCTGGCCACTGAAGCTTTCTTT.